The T cell receptor (beta chain) under discussion was sequenced for a study of blood T cell repertoires in COVID-19. Turning to the study itself: COVID-19 samples from acute and convalescent phases originated in the United States, Italy and Spain. PBMCs, B-cell-depleted T cells, or T cells were the source of the cDNA or gDNA that made up the material.

CDR1 is SNHLY and CDR2 is FYNNEI in the germline V gene. The ends were cut back, 8 bases at V and 4 bases at J, with 11 bases in the middle. This CDR3 contains 12 residues. The Seattle patients, enrolled during active infection, were followed longitudinally. The protocol was immunoSEQ multiplex PCR, while the TCRdb copy is restricted to in-frame clones and leaves out a portion. The data show some 38,000 clones, roughly 70% seen once. The chain has TRBV2 and TRBJ1-2; D not resolved. The TCR comes from a man in his 70s with COVID-19, enrolled during active disease. The sequenced sample was peripheral blood. CDR3: CASSQVVYGYTF. The CDR3 nucleotides read TGTGCCAGCTCCCAGGTAGTCTATGGCTACACCTTC.